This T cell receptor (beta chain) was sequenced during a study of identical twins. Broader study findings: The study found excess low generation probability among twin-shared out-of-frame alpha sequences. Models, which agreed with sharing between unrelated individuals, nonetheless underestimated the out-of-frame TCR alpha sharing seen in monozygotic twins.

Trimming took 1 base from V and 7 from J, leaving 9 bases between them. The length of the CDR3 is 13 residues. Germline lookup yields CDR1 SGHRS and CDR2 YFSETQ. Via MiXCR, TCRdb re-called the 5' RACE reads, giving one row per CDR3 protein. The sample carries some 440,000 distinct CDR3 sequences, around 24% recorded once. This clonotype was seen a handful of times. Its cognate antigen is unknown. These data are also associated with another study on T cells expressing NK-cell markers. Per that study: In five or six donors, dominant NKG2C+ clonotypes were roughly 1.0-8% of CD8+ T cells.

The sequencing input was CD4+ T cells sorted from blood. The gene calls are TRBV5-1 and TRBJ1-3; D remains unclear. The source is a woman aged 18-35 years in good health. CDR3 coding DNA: TGCGCCAGCAGCTTGCTGGATGGGAACACCATATATTTT. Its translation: CASSLLDGNTIYF. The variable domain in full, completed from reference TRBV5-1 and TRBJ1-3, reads KAGVTQTPRYLIKTRGQQVTLSCSPISGHRSVSWYQQTPGQGLQFLFEYFSETQRNKGNFPGRFSGRQFSNSRSEMNVSTLELGDSALYLCASSLLDGNTIYFGEGSWLTVV.